Below are 32 T cell receptor beta chains sequenced from a single sample in a study of blood T cells in healthy people across ages. Through a sample-barcoded 5' primer and a J-beta primer mix, a second PCR was run for about 6 to 11 cycles. TCRdb used MiXCR to reprocess the 5' RACE reads, holding one entry per CDR3 protein. The data contain over 950,000 distinct CDR3 sequences, roughly 47% of them singletons. The sample taken for sequencing was blood. These receptors were obtained from a woman between 55 and 75 years old in good health.

This clonotype was observed a handful of times. The chain recombines TRBV5-1 with TRBJ2-1, with a tentative D call TRBD1 (6 bases). Trimming shortened V by 4 bases and J by 8 bases, and 22 bases separated the two germline ends. The CDR3 is 16 amino acids. Per germline, CDR1 SGHRS and CDR2 YFSETQ. CDR3 DNA: TGCGCCAGCAGCGGAACAGGGATAAGGTTAATCGATGAGCAGTTCTTC. Translating it yields CASSGTGIRLIDEQFF.

This clonotype was seen only a few times. This rearrangement joins TRBV4-1 to TRBJ2-5, with no clear D. The closer fit of TRBJ2-7 to the DNA end suggests the J call may be wrong. This CDR3 spans 13 amino acids. Germline CDR1 and CDR2: MGHRA and YSYEKL. The CDR3 region has the DNA TGCGCCAGCAGCCAAGATTCCCCGCACGAGCAGTACTTC. Protein sequence: CASSQDSPHEQYF.

The CDR3 loop reads CASSARTESYEQYF. The CDR3 DNA sequence: TGTGCCAGCAGCGCCAGGACAGAAAGCTACGAGCAGTACTTC. The chain employs TRBV6-6 and TRBJ2-7, with D perhaps matching TRBD1 (6 bases). This CDR3 is 14 amino acids long. Per the germline V gene, CDR1 is MNHNY and CDR2 is SVGAGI (reference sequence). The V end was cut by 6 bases, the J end by 3 bases, with 15 bases between.

This clonotype was observed a handful of times. The V call is TRBV20-1, the J call TRBJ1-5, with D unresolved. The germline CDR1 and CDR2 sequences are DFQATT and SNEGSKA (reference sequence). The ends were cut back, 2 bases at V and 7 bases at J, with 12 bases in the middle. The CDR3 contains 13 residues. CDR3 loop: CSARSPFEQPQHF. As DNA, the CDR3 is TGCAGTGCTAGATCCCCTTTTGAACAGCCCCAGCATTTT.

This clonotype has more than one count but fewer than ten. V gene TRBV12-3 or TRBV12-4 combines with J gene TRBJ2-2; 7 nucleotides align to TRBD2. V shed 3 bases and J 0 bases; nucleotides not matched to a gene: 1. The CDR3 contains 15 residues. The CDR3, as DNA: TGTGCCAGCAGTTTGACTAGCCCGAACACCGGGGAGCTGTTTTTT. This sequence encodes CASSLTSPNTGELFF.

The rearrangement links TRBV27 to TRBJ2-7; D perhaps matches TRBD2 (5 bases). CDR1 is MNHEY and CDR2 is SMNVEV in the germline V gene (reference sequence). V lost 8 bases and J lost 1, with 12 bases in between. The CDR3 is 13 residues long. The CDR3 nucleotides are TGTGCCAGCTGGGGAGAAGGTTCCTACGAGCAGTACTTC. It encodes CASWGEGSYEQYF.

The V and J genes are TRBV20-1 and TRBJ2-4; 8 bases match TRBD1. The CDR3 length is 14 residues. Trimming cost V 6 bases and J 13 bases; bases outside gene matches: 17. In germline, CDR1 is DFQATT, CDR2 SNEGSKA (reference sequence). The CDR3, as DNA: TGCAGTGCGACCCGGGGACTCAGGGGGCCTGAGCAGTACTTC. This translates into CSATRGLRGPEQYF.

The gene calls are TRBV7-6 and TRBJ2-3; D perhaps matches TRBD1 (7 bases). Trimming pared 5 bases from V and 0 bases from J, leaving 15 bases between. The CDR3 has 16 amino acids. Looked up from germline, CDR1 is SGHVS and CDR2 is FNYEAQ. As DNA, the CDR3 is TGTGCCAGCAGCCCACGGGGGACAGCTAGCACAGATACGCAGTATTTT. This translates into CASSPRGTASTDTQYF.

This clonotype was detected a few times. The gene calls are TRBV5-1 and TRBJ2-3; 8 positions agree with TRBD1. Germline V lookup: CDR1 SGHRS, CDR2 YFSETQ. CDR3 length: 15 amino acids. V dropped 5 bases and J dropped 2; count of bases not matched to a gene: 7. CDR3: CASRRDRGITDTQYF. DNA of the CDR3: TGCGCCAGCAGACGTGACAGGGGAATCACAGATACGCAGTATTTT.

The V and J genes are TRBV12-3 or TRBV12-4 and TRBJ2-1; 13 positions agree with TRBD2. V lost 4 bases to trimming and J lost 5 bases; unmatched junction nucleotides: 2. This CDR3 contains 15 residues. CDR3 residues: CASSWGLAGHNEQFF. CDR3 bases: TGTGCCAGCAGTTGGGGACTAGCGGGGCACAATGAGCAGTTCTTC.

Only one count was recorded for this clonotype. The rearrangement uses TRBV4-1 and TRBJ2-7; TRBD1 matches at 10 bases. The CDR3 is 17 residues long. From germline, CDR1 is MGHRA and CDR2 YSYEKL. V gave up 0 bases and J gave up 4 bases; unmatched junction bases: 9. In nucleotides, the CDR3 is TGCGCCAGCAGCCAAGATAGCGGGACAGGGGTCCATTACGAGCAGTACTTC. It translates to CASSQDSGTGVHYEQYF.

This clonotype has only a few counts. The genes are TRBV20-1 and TRBJ2-7, with 7 bases lining up with TRBD2. The germline V gene encodes CDR1 DFQATT and CDR2 SNEGSKA (reference sequence). J lost 5 bases, V lost 8 bases, and 9 bases had no gene match. This CDR3 comprises 12 residues. CDR3 in amino acids: CSTRAAGDEQYF. The CDR3 DNA reads TGCAGTACCCGGGCGGCGGGAGACGAGCAGTACTTC.

This rearrangement joins TRBV28 to TRBJ2-3; TRBD2 matches at 11 bases. The germline V gene has CDR1 MDHEN and CDR2 SYDVKM. The CDR3 is made up of 17 amino acids. V was clipped by 6 bases and J by 5 bases; unmatched bases: 13. The CDR3 coding sequence is TGTGCCAGCAGGGGCCAAGGGGCTAGCGGGAGGCAAGATACGCAGTATTTT. As protein: CASRGQGASGRQDTQYF.

This clonotype was detected a few times. V gene TRBV28 combines with J gene TRBJ2-7; 7 nucleotides agree with TRBD2. V trimming: 5 bases; J trimming: 0 bases; junction bases outside the gene matches: 7. The CDR3 has 15 residues. The germline gives CDR1 MDHEN, CDR2 SYDVKM. The CDR3 loop is CASSLIAGSSYEQYF. The CDR3 DNA reads TGTGCCAGCAGTCTCATAGCGGGCTCCTCCTACGAGCAGTACTTC.

This clonotype was picked up a small number of times. The rearrangement joins TRBV30 to TRBJ2-3, with a tentative D call TRBD1 (5 bases). The germline gives CDR1 GTSNPN, CDR2 SVGIG (reference sequence). The V gene lost 2 bases and the J gene lost 5 bases, with 14 bases spanning the gap. This CDR3 has 14 amino acids. In DNA form, the CDR3 reads TGTGCCTGGAGTCACCAAGGGGTCCTAGATACGCAGTATTTT. As protein: CAWSHQGVLDTQYF.

The V gene is TRBV10-3, the J gene TRBJ1-2; 9 bases align to TRBD1. J gave up 8 bases and V 0 bases, and 4 bases lay outside the gene matches. CDR1 is ENHRY, CDR2 SYGVKD, per germline. CDR3 size: 14 residues. DNA of the CDR3: TGTGCCATCAGTGAGTCCCCCGGACAGGGGGGCTACACCTTC. This sequence encodes CAISESPGQGGYTF.

This chain's CDR3 is CASSADGPYEQYF. CDR3 sequence (DNA): TGTGCCAGCAGCGCGGACGGGCCCTACGAGCAGTACTTC. The chain has TRBV5-6 and TRBJ2-7, with no clear D. CDR1 and CDR2 (germline): SGHDT, YYEEEE. CDR3 size: 13 residues. Deletions cut 4 bases from V and 2 bases from J, with 10 bases between.

This clonotype was counted a few times. The CDR3 protein is CASRASRGSDEQYF. As DNA, the CDR3 is TGTGCCAGCAGGGCATCCAGGGGCTCTGACGAGCAGTACTTC. This chain links TRBV12-3 or TRBV12-4 with TRBJ2-7, with a possible D match to TRBD1 (6 bases). V was trimmed by 6 bases and J by 5 bases, leaving 17 bases between them. CDR3 length: 14 residues.

Only a few counts were recorded for this clonotype. J is TRBJ2-7 and V is TRBV7-2; 9 bases agree with TRBD2. J was trimmed by 1 base and V by 1 base; bases with no gene match: 5. The CDR3 is made up of 16 amino acids. CDR1 is SGHTA, CDR2 FQGNSA, per germline. The CDR3 DNA sequence: TGTGCCAGCAGCTTAGTTAGCGGGAGCGGTTCCTACGAGCAGTACTTC. This encodes CASSLVSGSGSYEQYF. The full variable domain, in which reference TRBV7-2 and TRBJ2-7 provide the parts outside the CDR3, is GAGVSQSPSNKVTEKGKDVELRCDPISGHTALYWYRQSLGQGLEFLIYFQGNSAPDKSGLPSDRFSAERTGGSVSTLTIQRTQQEDSAVYLCASSLVSGSGSYEQYFGPGTRLTVT.

In its sample, this clonotype was seen a few times. The rearrangement uses TRBV13 and TRBJ2-5; no reliable D call. Trimming removed 8 bases from V and 7 bases from J, with 14 bases in between. The CDR3 sequence is 12 residues long. Germline CDR1 is PRHDT and CDR2 is FYEKMQ (reference sequence). The chain's CDR3 is CASSTYRGTQYF. In DNA form, the CDR3 reads TGTGCCAGCTCTACTTACCGTGGGACCCAGTACTTC.

This clonotype has at least ten counts. This chain uses TRBV27 with TRBJ2-4; D gene unclear. CDR1 MNHEY and CDR2 SMNVEV come from the germline V gene (reference sequence). The CDR3 totals 13 residues. V lost 5 bases and J lost 15, with 20 bases in between. CDR3 sequence reads: CASSTKHSRIGYF. CDR3 coding DNA: TGTGCCAGCAGTACGAAACACTCTAGGATCGGGTACTTC.

The chain has TRBV20-1 and TRBJ2-1; 9 bases map to TRBD2. CDR3 length: 15 residues. J lost 10 bases, V lost 4 bases, and 14 bases had no gene match. Germline assignment: CDR1 DFQATT and CDR2 SNEGSKA (reference sequence). The DNA for the CDR3 is TGCAGTGCTACCCAAACAGCGGGGGGCACAATAGAGCAGTTCTTC. This encodes CSATQTAGGTIEQFF.

This clonotype has more than one count but fewer than ten. The chain uses TRBV4-2 and TRBJ2-4, with 7 bases that match TRBD2. With 2 bases clipped from V and 5 bases from J, the junction kept 9 bases outside the gene matches. The CDR3 covers 16 residues. Germline V gives CDR1 LGHNA, CDR2 YNFKEQ. The CDR3 loop is CASSQRRESSQNIQYF. Written as DNA, the CDR3 is TGTGCCAGCAGCCAAAGGCGGGAGTCGAGCCAAAACATTCAGTACTTC.

This chain joins TRBV24-1 and TRBJ2-1; tentatively, D is TRBD2 (6 bases). The assigned J gene may be wrong: the sequence end matches TRBJ2-7 better. The V gene's germline CDR1 is KGHDR and CDR2 SFDVKD. The CDR3 has 14 residues. This CDR3 is CATSDRESYNEQYF. CDR3 DNA sequence: TGTGCCACCAGTGACCGGGAGTCCTACAATGAGCAGTACTTC.

CDR3 sequence (DNA): TGTGCCAGCAACAATCCCCCGGGAGGAACAGATACGCAGTATTTT. Translation gives CASNNPPGGTDTQYF. The rearrangement links TRBV7-2 to TRBJ2-3; 7 positions agree with TRBD2. The V gene's germline CDR1 is SGHTA and CDR2 FQGNSA. The CDR3 extends over 15 amino acids. V shed 7 bases and J 3 bases; nucleotides not matched to a gene: 10.

The V gene is TRBV7-2, the J gene TRBJ2-1, with TRBD2 matching 8 bases. The V segment lost 1 base and the J segment 13 bases; nucleotides outside the gene matches: 21. CDR1 and CDR2 from the germline V gene are SGHTA and FQGNSA. The CDR3 runs to 18 residues. This CDR3 reads CASSLGASGPKLGETQFF. Written as DNA, the CDR3 is TGTGCCAGCAGCTTAGGGGCTAGCGGGCCCAAATTGGGTGAGACCCAGTTCTTC.

The CDR3 DNA reads TGCAGCGTCGAGGGGGGCCCAGAGACCCAGTTCTTC. Its protein product is CSVEGGPETQFF. The chain couples TRBV29-1 to TRBJ2-5; tentatively, D is TRBD1 or TRBD2 (6 bases each). The tail of the sequence fits TRBJ2-1 better, so the J call may be wrong. Germline V gene data show CDR1 as SQVTM and CDR2 as ANQGSEA. The length of the CDR3 is 12 residues.

The gene calls are TRBV6-2 or TRBV6-3 and TRBJ2-3, with a weak D call TRBD2 (6 bases). The CDR3 consists of 16 residues. CDR1 MNHEY and CDR2 SVGEGT come from the germline V gene. V shed 7 bases and J shed 0 bases, with 17 bases lying between them. This CDR3 reads CASIPAGGVSTDTQYF. The CDR3 DNA is TGTGCCAGCATTCCGGCTGGCGGGGTAAGCACAGATACGCAGTATTTT.

The chain carries TRBV20-1 and TRBJ2-7; 14 nucleotides agree with TRBD2. Germline CDR1 reads DFQATT; CDR2 reads SNEGSKA (reference sequence). This CDR3 comprises 15 residues. Losses at the gene ends were 1 base for V and 6 bases for J; bases not matched to a gene: 5. The CDR3 DNA sequence: TGCAGTGCTAGAGGGGGACTAGCGGGAGTCGGCGAGCAGTACTTC. It translates to CSARGGLAGVGEQYF.

This rearrangement joins TRBV6-6 to TRBJ2-5, with 10 bases that match TRBD2. The length of the CDR3 is 14 residues. CDR1 MNHNY and CDR2 SVGAGI come from the germline V gene (reference sequence). J lost 1 base, V lost 7 bases, and 3 bases had no gene match. CDR3 DNA sequence: TGTGCCAGCAAGGGACTAGCGTCCCAAGAGACCCAGTACTTC. This gives the protein CASKGLASQETQYF.

The rearrangement uses TRBV20-1 and TRBJ2-3; no reliable D call. Germline CDR1 is DFQATT and CDR2 is SNEGSKA (reference sequence). This CDR3 spans 14 amino acids. Trimming cost V 1 base and J 4 bases, with 12 bases left between them. CDR3 amino acids: CSARAHEAADTQYF. The DNA for the CDR3 is TGCAGTGCTAGAGCCCATGAGGCGGCAGATACGCAGTATTTT.

Only a few counts were recorded for this clonotype. The chain has TRBV7-8 and TRBJ1-6, with TRBD1 matching over 7 bases. V shed 0 bases, J shed 7 bases, and the junction held 3 bases outside the gene matches. Germline V gives CDR1 SGHVS, CDR2 FQNEAQ. This CDR3 has 15 residues. CDR3 sequence (DNA): TGTGCCAGCAGCTTAGCGAGGGGACAGAATTCACCCCTCCACTTT. Amino acids: CASSLARGQNSPLHF. The full variable domain, in which reference TRBV7-8 and TRBJ1-6 provide the parts outside the CDR3, is GAGVSQSPRYKVAKRGQDVALRCDPISGHVSLFWYQQALGQGPEFLTYFQNEAQLDKSGLPSDRFFAERPEGSVSTLKIQRTQQEDSAVYLCASSLARGQNSPLHFGNGTRLTVT.